This T cell receptor beta chain was identified during a study of blood T cell repertoires in COVID-19. About the research overall: The samples span acute and convalescent COVID-19 from the United States, Italy and Spain. T cells, B-cell-depleted T cells, or PBMCs provided the cDNA or gDNA that served as material.

It was during active infection that Seattle patients were enrolled and then longitudinally followed. Original analysis: Reference gene primer amplification gave estimated nucleated cell counts. Repertoires were generated with immunoSEQ multiplex PCR, while TCRdb's copy carries only in-frame clones and drops some. Clonal size and the V and J genes are those of that table, whereas D and trimming came from the DNA. The sample includes about 160,000 clones, 82% of them seen just once. The source material was peripheral blood. The sequence was obtained from a woman between 40 and 50 years old with COVID-19, enrolled during active disease.

CDR3 loop: CASSLAPDSYEQYF. The CDR3 DNA is TGTGCCAGCAGTTTAGCCCCAGACTCCTACGAGCAGTACTTC. The J gene is TRBJ2-7, the V gene TRBV27; D not resolved. The germline gives CDR1 MNHEY, CDR2 SMNVEV (reference sequence). Trimming took 2 bases from V and 0 from J, leaving 8 bases between them. There are 14 residues in the CDR3.